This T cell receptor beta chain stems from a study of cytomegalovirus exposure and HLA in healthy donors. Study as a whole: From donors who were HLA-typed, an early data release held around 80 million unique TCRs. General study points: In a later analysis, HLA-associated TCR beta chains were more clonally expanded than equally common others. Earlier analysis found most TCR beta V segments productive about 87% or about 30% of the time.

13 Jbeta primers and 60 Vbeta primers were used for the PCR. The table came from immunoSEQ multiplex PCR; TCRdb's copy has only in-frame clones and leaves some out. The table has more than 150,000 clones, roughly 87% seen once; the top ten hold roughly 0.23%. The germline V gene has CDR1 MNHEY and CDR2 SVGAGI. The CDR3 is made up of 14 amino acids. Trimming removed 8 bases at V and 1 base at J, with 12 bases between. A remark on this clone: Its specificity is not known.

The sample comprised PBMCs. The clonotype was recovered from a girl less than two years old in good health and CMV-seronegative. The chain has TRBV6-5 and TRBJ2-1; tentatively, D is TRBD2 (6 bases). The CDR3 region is CASRRGVSYNEQFF. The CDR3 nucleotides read TGTGCCAGCCGGAGGGGCGTTTCCTACAATGAGCAGTTCTTC.